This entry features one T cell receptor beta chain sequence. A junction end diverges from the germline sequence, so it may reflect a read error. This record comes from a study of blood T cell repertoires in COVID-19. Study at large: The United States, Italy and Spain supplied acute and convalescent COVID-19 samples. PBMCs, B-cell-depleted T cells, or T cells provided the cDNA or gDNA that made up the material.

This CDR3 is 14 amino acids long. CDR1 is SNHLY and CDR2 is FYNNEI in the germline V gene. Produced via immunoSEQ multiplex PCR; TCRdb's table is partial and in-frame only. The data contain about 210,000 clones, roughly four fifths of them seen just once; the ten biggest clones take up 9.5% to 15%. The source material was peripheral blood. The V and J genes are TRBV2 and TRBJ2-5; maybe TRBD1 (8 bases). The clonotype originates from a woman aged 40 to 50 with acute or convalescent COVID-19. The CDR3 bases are TGTGCCAGCAGAGAGGGGGGGACAGGCCCTTCAGTGGACTTC. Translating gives CASREGGTGPSVDF.